This T cell receptor beta chain came from a study of PD-L1 blockade in urothelial cancer. Study overall: Samples of blood were analyzed 3 weeks (second dose) and 6 weeks after treatment start.

Time point denoted: peripheral blood 6 weeks after treatment start. From germline, CDR1 is LNHNV and CDR2 YYDKDF (reference sequence). J lost 9 bases, V lost 1 base, and 8 bases had no gene match. The CDR3 loop spans 14 amino acids. The assay was immunoSEQ multiplex PCR, and TCRdb's table has in-frame clones only and misses some. The sample shows more than 40,000 clones, roughly 80% of them seen only once. The rearrangement links TRBV15 to TRBJ2-7; TRBD1 agrees at 8 bases. This sequence originates from a man in his sixties with urothelial cancer. The sequencing used PBMCs, collected around atezolizumab (anti-PD-L1) treatment. CDR3 bases: TGTGCCACCAGCAGAGGGCGGACAGGGACCAGGCAGTACTTC. Its translation is CATSRGRTGTRQYF.